This TCR beta chain was recorded in a study of patients and donors after allogeneic stem cell transplantation. This clonotype was found many times. Each CDR3 protein is one row after TCRdb ran MiXCR on the RT-PCR reads. The repertoire has about 87,000 distinct CDR3 sequences, roughly 4.9% of them found once; the top ten carry 2.6%. Sequences were obtained from blood, either unsorted or a sorted T cell fraction (not recorded which). The sequence was obtained from a human donor who was either an allogeneic HSCT recipient or a stem cell or donor lymphocyte infusion donor (not recorded which). It is not recorded whose cells these are; they may come from a transplant donor.

As DNA, the CDR3 is TGCAGTGCTAGCCTCCCAGCCGGGACAACTTCCTACGAGCAGTACTTC. Residues: CSASLPAGTTSYEQYF. The chain combines TRBV20-1 with TRBJ2-7; D might be TRBD1 (6 bases). V was trimmed by 3 bases and J by 1 base, leaving 19 bases between them. This CDR3 region has 16 residues. Per germline, CDR1 DFQATT and CDR2 SNEGSKA (reference sequence).